Given below is one T cell receptor (beta chain) in context. The entry originates in a study of cytomegalovirus exposure and HLA in healthy donors. Sequencing used immunoSEQ multiplex PCR; TCRdb keeps in-frame clones, though not all of them. Of about 140,000 clones in the sample, approximately 85% were seen once. Germline CDR1 reads MNHNS; CDR2 reads SASEGT. The CDR3 has 15 amino acids. The germline V and J ends were trimmed by 6 bases and 0 bases, with 13 bases remaining between them. The clonotype was recovered from a woman in her twenties or thirties in good health and CMV-seronegative. The chain joins TRBV6-1 to TRBJ2-3; D not resolved. The sequenced sample consisted of PBMCs. The CDR3 DNA reads as TGTGCCAGCAGCCTCACCTTGAGGAGCACAGATACGCAGTATTTT. This gives the protein CASSLTLRSTDTQYF.